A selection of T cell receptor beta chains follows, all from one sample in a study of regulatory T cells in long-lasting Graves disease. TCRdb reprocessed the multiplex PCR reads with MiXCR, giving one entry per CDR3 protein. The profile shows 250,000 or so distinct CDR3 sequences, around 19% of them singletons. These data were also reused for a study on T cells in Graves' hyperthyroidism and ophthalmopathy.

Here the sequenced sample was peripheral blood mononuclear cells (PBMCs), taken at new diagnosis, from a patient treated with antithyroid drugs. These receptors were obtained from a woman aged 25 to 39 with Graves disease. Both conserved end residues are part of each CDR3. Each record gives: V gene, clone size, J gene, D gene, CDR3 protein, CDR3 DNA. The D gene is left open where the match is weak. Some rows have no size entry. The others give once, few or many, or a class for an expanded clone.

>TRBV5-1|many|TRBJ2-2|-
CASSHDLNTGELFF
TGCGCCAGCAGCCATGACCTTAACACCGGGGAGCTGTTTTTT
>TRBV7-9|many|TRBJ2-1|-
CASRMTDSSYNEQFF
TGTGCCAGCAGGATGACAGACAGCTCCTACAATGAGCAGTTCTTC
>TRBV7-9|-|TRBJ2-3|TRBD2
CASSPGLAGGRADTQYF
TGTGCCAGCAGCCCTGGACTAGCGGGAGGAAGAGCAGATACGCAGTATTTT
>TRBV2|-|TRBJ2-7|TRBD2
CASRILAGGLSYEQYF
TGTGCCAGCAGAATCTTAGCGGGGGGGCTGTCTTACGAGCAGTACTTC
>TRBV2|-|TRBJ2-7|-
CASSESGAPSYEQYF
TGTGCCAGCAGTGAAAGTGGGGCGCCCTCCTACGAGCAGTACTTC
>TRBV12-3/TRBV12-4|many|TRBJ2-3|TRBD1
CASSSRDRGKDTQYF
TGTGCCAGCAGTTCTCGGGACAGGGGAAAAGATACGCAGTATTTT
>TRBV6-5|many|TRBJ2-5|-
CASSYLGLLETQYF
TGTGCCAGCAGTTACCTCGGACTCCTGGAGACCCAGTACTTC
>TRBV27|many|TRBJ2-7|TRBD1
CASSLVVGTRGDRTYEQYF
TGTGCCAGCAGTTTGGTGGTTGGGACCCGCGGGGACAGGACCTACGAGCAGTACTTC
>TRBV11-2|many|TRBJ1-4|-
CASSLEPGVNEKLFF
TGTGCCAGCAGCTTAGAGCCAGGGGTTAATGAAAAACTGTTTTTT
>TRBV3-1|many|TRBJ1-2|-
CASSLASGNYGYTF
TGTGCCAGCAGCTTAGCTTCGGGGAACTATGGCTACACCTTC
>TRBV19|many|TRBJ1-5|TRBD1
CASSIILGTGTGGNQPQHF
TGTGCCAGTAGTATAATTCTCGGTACAGGGACAGGAGGCAATCAGCCCCAGCATTTT
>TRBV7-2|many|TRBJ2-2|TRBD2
CASSLRIAGGNTGELFF
TGTGCCAGCAGCTTGAGGATAGCGGGGGGGAACACCGGGGAGCTGTTTTTT
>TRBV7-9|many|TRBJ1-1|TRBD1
CASSVRTGEAFF
TGTGCCAGCAGCGTCCGGACAGGGGAGGCTTTCTTT
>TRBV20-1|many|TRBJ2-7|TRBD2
CSARDSGLATVEQYF
TGCAGTGCTAGAGATTCCGGACTAGCGACGGTCGAGCAGTACTTC
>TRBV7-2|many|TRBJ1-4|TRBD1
CASSLAAAGGEKLFF
TGTGCCAGCAGCTTGGCCGCGGCAGGGGGTGAAAAACTGTTTTTT
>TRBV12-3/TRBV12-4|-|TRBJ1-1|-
CASRLTKAEAFF
TGTGCCAGCAGACTCACGAAGGCTGAAGCTTTCTTT
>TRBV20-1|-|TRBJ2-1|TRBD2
CSARSSGPINEQFF
TGCAGTGCTAGATCTAGCGGGCCTATTAATGAGCAGTTCTTC
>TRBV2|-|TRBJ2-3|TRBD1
CASSRDRGASTNTHTQYF
TGTGCCAGCAGCCGGGACAGGGGGGCTAGCACCAACACGCATACGCAGTATTTT
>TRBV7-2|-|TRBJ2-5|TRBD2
CASSLWASGAVSRETQYF
TGTGCCAGCAGCTTATGGGCTAGCGGGGCCGTTTCGAGGGAGACCCAGTACTTC
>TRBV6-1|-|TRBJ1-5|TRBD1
CASSTRDRGGGQPQHF
TGTGCCAGCAGTACCCGGGACAGGGGAGGGGGTCAGCCCCAGCATTTT
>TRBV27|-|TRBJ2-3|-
CAIGTDTQYF
TGTGCCATTGGGACAGATACGCAGTATTTT
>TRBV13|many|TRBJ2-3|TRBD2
CASSLGEGLGRQYF
TGTGCCAGCAGCTTAGGAGAAGGACTAGGCCGGCAGTATTTT
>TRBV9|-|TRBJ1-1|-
CASSAFKNTEAFF
TGTGCCAGCAGCGCCTTCAAGAACACTGAAGCTTTCTTT
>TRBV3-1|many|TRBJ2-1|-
CATSGDAAQGEQFF
TGTGCCACAAGCGGTGACGCAGCCCAAGGTGAGCAGTTCTTC
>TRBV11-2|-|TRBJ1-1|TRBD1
CASSFEGAYTEAFF
TGTGCCAGCAGCTTCGAGGGGGCCTACACTGAAGCTTTCTTT
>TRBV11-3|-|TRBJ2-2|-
CASSPVVTGQTGELFF
TGTGCCAGCAGCCCCGTTGTAACAGGACAAACCGGGGAGCTGTTTTTT
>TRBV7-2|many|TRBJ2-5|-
CASSTRQRTSETQYF
TGTGCCAGCAGCACCCGACAGAGGACTTCAGAGACCCAGTACTTC
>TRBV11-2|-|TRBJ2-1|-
CASSREGLQYNEQFF
TGTGCCAGCAGCCGAGAGGGCCTCCAGTACAATGAGCAGTTCTTC
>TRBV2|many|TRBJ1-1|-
CASNKGFILKMNTEAFF
TGTGCCAGCAATAAAGGTTTTATCTTAAAGATGAACACTGAAGCTTTCTTT
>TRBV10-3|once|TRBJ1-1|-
CAIRRGEGNTEAFF
TGTGCCATCAGGAGGGGAGAGGGGAACACTGAAGCTTTCTTT
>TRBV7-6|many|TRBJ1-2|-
CASSPRGADYGYTF
TGTGCCAGCAGCCCCCGGGGGGCTGACTATGGCTACACCTTC
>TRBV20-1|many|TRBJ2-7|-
CSARTGEAYEQYF
TGCAGTGCTAGGACGGGGGAGGCCTACGAGCAGTACTTC
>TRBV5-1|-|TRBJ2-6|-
CASSLGSAGTNVLTF
TGCGCCAGCAGCCTGGGATCCGCTGGGACCAACGTCCTGACTTTC
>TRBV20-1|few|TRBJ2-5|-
CSAPYRERETQYF
TGCAGTGCCCCGTACAGGGAGCGGGAGACCCAGTACTTC
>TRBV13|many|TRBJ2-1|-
CASKDRAGHEQFF
TGTGCCAGCAAAGACCGGGCAGGGCATGAGCAGTTCTTC
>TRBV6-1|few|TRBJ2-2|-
CASSALRTGELFF
TGTGCCAGCAGTGCACTCAGGACCGGGGAGCTGTTTTTT
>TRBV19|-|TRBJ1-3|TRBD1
CASRTGAGNTIYF
TGTGCCAGTAGGACAGGGGCTGGAAACACCATATATTTT
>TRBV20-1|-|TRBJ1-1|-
CSATGAPNTEAFF
TGCAGTGCTACAGGGGCCCCGAACACTGAAGCTTTCTTT
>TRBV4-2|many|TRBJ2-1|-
CASSQDHRRAQVRIF
TGTGCCAGCAGCCAAGATCACCGTAGGGCCCAGGTGAGGATCTTC
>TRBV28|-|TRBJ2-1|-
CASSTVDEQFF
TGTGCCAGCAGCACTGTAGATGAGCAGTTCTTC
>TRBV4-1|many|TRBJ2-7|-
CASSQDPDRSSYEQYF
TGCGCCAGCAGCCAAGACCCAGACCGGAGCTCCTACGAGCAGTACTTC
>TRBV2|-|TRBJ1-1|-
CASSVQRQTFF
TGTGCCAGCAGTGTACAGCGGCAGACTTTCTTT
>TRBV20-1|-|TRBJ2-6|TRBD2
CSARDMRGAESGANVLTF
TGCAGTGCTAGAGATATGCGGGGGGCCGAGTCGGGGGCCAACGTCCTGACTTTC
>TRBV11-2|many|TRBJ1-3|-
CASSLDVGYTIYF
TGTGCCAGCAGCTTAGACGTCGGGTACACCATATATTTT
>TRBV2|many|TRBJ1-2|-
CASIPRGMVYGYTF
TGTGCCAGCATTCCACGTGGGATGGTATATGGCTACACCTTC
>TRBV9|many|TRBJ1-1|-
CASSPRQFMNTEAFF
TGTGCCAGCAGCCCAAGACAGTTCATGAACACTGAAGCTTTCTTT
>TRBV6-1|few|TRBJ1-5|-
CASKGLRDLSNQPQHF
TGTGCCAGCAAAGGACTCCGTGACCTATCGAATCAGCCCCAGCATTTT
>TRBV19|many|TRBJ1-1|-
CASSTIWGNTEAFF
TGTGCCAGTAGTACCATTTGGGGGAACACTGAAGCTTTCTTT
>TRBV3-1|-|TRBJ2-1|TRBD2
CASRLAGGLGEQFF
TGTGCCAGCAGACTAGCGGGGGGGCTTGGTGAGCAGTTCTTC
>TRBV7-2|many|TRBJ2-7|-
CASTPGANQAYEQYF
TGTGCCAGCACCCCTGGAGCGAACCAAGCCTACGAGCAGTACTTC
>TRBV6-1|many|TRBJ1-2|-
CASSHGGGRDYGYTF
TGTGCCAGCAGTCATGGCGGGGGGAGGGACTATGGCTACACCTTC
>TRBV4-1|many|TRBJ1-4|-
CASSQEGLGVATNEKLFF
TGCGCCAGCAGCCAAGAAGGTCTTGGGGTTGCAACTAATGAAAAACTGTTTTTT
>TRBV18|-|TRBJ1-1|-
CASSPEYTEAFF
TGTGCCAGCTCACCAGAATACACTGAAGCTTTCTTT
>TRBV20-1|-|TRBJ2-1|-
CSAPGGSGYNEQFF
TGCAGTGCCCCCGGGGGTAGCGGATACAATGAGCAGTTCTTC